Listed here are 2 T cell receptor beta chains from one sample, sequenced in a study of blood T cell repertoires in COVID-19. The protocol was immunoSEQ multiplex PCR, while the TCRdb copy is restricted to in-frame clones and leaves out a portion. The repertoire holds hundreds of thousands of clones, with 80% to 90% as singletons. The sample taken for sequencing was peripheral blood. These receptors were collected from a woman aged 45-65 years who had recovered from COVID-19.

This clone was detected only a few times. J is TRBJ2-1 and V is TRBV6-2 or TRBV6-3, with 7 bases matching TRBD2. The CDR3 spans 14 residues. The junction had 6 bases not matched to a gene; V was cut back by 6 bases and J by 4 bases. CDR1 MNHEY and CDR2 SVGEGT come from the germline V gene. This chain's CDR3 is CASSPSGGYNEQFF. The DNA for the CDR3 is TGTGCCAGCAGCCCTTCGGGGGGATACAATGAGCAGTTCTTC.

This chain joins TRBV15 and TRBJ1-2; D unresolved. CDR1 is LNHNV, CDR2 YYDKDF, per germline (reference sequence). The CDR3 spans 14 residues. Trimming stripped 4 bases from V and 3 bases from J, with 12 bases between. The chain's CDR3 is CATSIGRVDYGYTF. The CDR3 bases are TGTGCCACCAGCATAGGGAGAGTGGACTATGGCTACACCTTC. The full variable domain, in which reference TRBV15 and TRBJ1-2 provide the parts outside the CDR3, is DAMVIQNPRYQVTQFGKPVTLSCSQTLNHNVMYWYQQKSSQAPKLLFHYYDKDFNNEADTPDNFQSRRPNTSFCFLDIRSPGLGDTAMYLCATSIGRVDYGYTFGSGTRLTVV.